Listed here are 12 T cell receptor beta chains from one sample, sequenced in a study of T-cell reconstitution after alpha-beta-depleted transplantation in children. This sample's TCRbeta library carried unique molecular identifier barcodes. Each CDR3 protein gets one entry after TCRdb re-called the PCR reads with MiXCR. The sample holds under 300,000 distinct CDR3 sequences; roughly 11% are singletons and the top ten take 20% to 25%. This material consisted of peripheral blood, taken 180 days after TCRalphabeta/CD19-depleted stem cell transplant. The origin of the receptors is a male patient between 2 and 10 years old who had a stem cell transplant for chronic granulomatous disease, so the T cells may come from the graft donor.

This clonotype was detected ten times or more. The gene calls are TRBV10-3 and TRBJ2-5; perhaps TRBD2 as D (6 bases). The germline V gene has CDR1 ENHRY and CDR2 SYGVKD. V gave up 6 bases and J gave up 0 bases, with 11 bases separating them. The CDR3 extends over 14 amino acids. The CDR3 loop is CAIRSRGNQETQYF. In nucleotides, the CDR3 is TGTGCCATCAGATCCCGCGGGAACCAAGAGACCCAGTACTTC.

This clonotype showed up many times. The chain uses TRBV10-1 and TRBJ2-3, with D perhaps TRBD1 or TRBD2 (5 bases each). CDR1 and CDR2 from the germline V gene are WNHNN and SYGVQD (reference sequence). This CDR3 is built from 13 residues. Trimming pared 8 bases from V and 4 bases from J, leaving 13 bases between. CDR3: CASRDGSADTQYF. CDR3 coding DNA: TGCGCCAGCCGGGACGGCTCTGCAGATACGCAGTATTTT.

This clonotype was counted at least ten times. V and J are TRBV9 and TRBJ2-4; 9 nucleotides match TRBD2. The CDR3 covers 17 residues. V gave up 2 bases and J gave up 0 bases; unmatched junction bases: 6. Looked up from germline, CDR1 is SGDLS and CDR2 is YYNGEE. Here the CDR3 DNA reads TGTGCCAGCAGCGTGGGAGGACTAGCGCAAGCCAAAAACATTCAGTACTTC. The encoded protein is CASSVGGLAQAKNIQYF.

This clonotype has at least ten counts. V usage is TRBV6-2 or TRBV6-3 and J usage is TRBJ1-5, with D maybe TRBD1 (5 bases). This CDR3 spans 15 amino acids. The V gene's germline CDR1 is MNHEY and CDR2 SVGEGT. The V and J ends lost 0 bases and 7 bases respectively, with 13 bases between them. The CDR3 DNA reads as TGTGCCAGCAGTTACTCGGGGCCCCTGGGCCAGCCCCAGCATTTT. It translates to CASSYSGPLGQPQHF.

J is TRBJ2-1 and V is TRBV12-3 or TRBV12-4; no definite D call. This CDR3 is built from 16 residues. V shed 5 bases and J shed 4 bases, with 18 bases lying between them. CDR3 loop: CASSVTPEDLYNEQFF. The DNA of the CDR3 is TGTGCCAGCAGTGTGACCCCAGAAGATTTATACAATGAGCAGTTCTTC.

This clonotype was recorded at least ten times. This chain joins TRBV7-9 and TRBJ2-1, with D possibly being TRBD1 (5 bases). Germline V gene lookup returns CDR1 SEHNR and CDR2 FQNEAQ (reference sequence). The CDR3 runs 12 residues. V lost 3 bases and J 7 bases, leaving 7 bases between the germline ends. CDR3 protein: CASSFKGNEQFF. CDR3 nucleotide sequence: TGTGCCAGCAGCTTCAAGGGGAATGAGCAGTTCTTC. Looking up the rest from reference TRBV7-9 and TRBJ2-1 gives the full variable domain: DTGVSQNPRHKITKRGQNVTFRCDPISEHNRLYWYRQTLGQGPEFLTYFQNEAQLEKSRLLSDRFSAERPKGSFSTLEIQRTEQGDSAMYLCASSFKGNEQFFGPGTRLTVL.

This clonotype was seen many times. The chain recombines TRBV6-2 or TRBV6-3 with TRBJ2-2; maybe TRBD2 (6 bases). Germline CDR1 is MNHEY and CDR2 is SVGEGT. The CDR3 loop spans 15 amino acids. V lost 6 bases and J 2 bases, leaving 13 bases between the germline ends. CDR3 sequence: CASSSSEKNTGELFF. The CDR3 DNA reads TGTGCCAGCAGCTCTAGCGAGAAAAACACCGGGGAGCTGTTTTTT.

Many counts were recorded for this clonotype. The gene calls are TRBV28 and TRBJ1-5; a possible D gene is TRBD1 (6 bases). Between the trimmed V and J ends, which lost 8 bases and 0 bases, there was a span of 26 bases. The germline V gene has CDR1 MDHEN and CDR2 SYDVKM. The CDR3 has 19 amino acids. The CDR3 nucleotides are TGTGCCAGCCGCCCACCCGCGGGGGGCAAGGGTTATAGCAATCAGCCCCAGCATTTT. Its protein product is CASRPPAGGKGYSNQPQHF.

With regard to this clonotype: Since a much larger clone is just one base distant, this may be a read error. The genes are TRBV24-1 and TRBJ1-5; the D is unclear. V lost 2 bases to trimming and J lost 9 bases, with 13 bases between them. The germline gives CDR1 KGHDR, CDR2 SFDVKD. The CDR3 sequence is 14 residues long. As DNA, the CDR3 is TGTGCCACCAGTGATTCCCCGAGTCTTGGGCCCCAGCATTTT. It specifies CATSDSPSLGPQHF.

This clonotype has a count of ten or more. The chain links TRBV7-9 to TRBJ2-1; 7 bases are shared with TRBD2. The CDR3 length is 15 residues. J was trimmed by 6 bases and V by 2 bases; bases with no gene match: 7. Germline V gene data show CDR1 as SEHNR and CDR2 as FQNEAQ (reference sequence). The CDR3 protein is CASSLYGRWGNEQFF. In DNA, the CDR3 is TGTGCCAGCAGCTTATACGGGAGGTGGGGCAATGAGCAGTTCTTC.

This clonotype was recorded many times. This chain connects TRBV11-2 to TRBJ2-5; D is undetermined. The CDR3 sequence is 14 residues long. The V gene's germline CDR1 is SGHAT and CDR2 FQNNGV. Trimming pared 1 base from V and 3 bases from J, leaving 9 bases between. The CDR3 loop reads CASSLVWIEETQYF. The CDR3, as DNA: TGTGCCAGCAGCTTAGTCTGGATCGAAGAGACCCAGTACTTC.

This clonotype has ten or more counts. The chain employs TRBV12-3 or TRBV12-4 and TRBJ2-1, with unresolved D. V lost 5 bases and J 3 bases, leaving 17 bases between the germline ends. This CDR3 is 16 amino acids long. CDR3 coding DNA: TGTGCCAGCAGTCCTTATAAGTCCCGGAGCTACAATGAGCAGTTCTTC. Amino acid sequence: CASSPYKSRSYNEQFF.